The 29 T cell receptor beta chains listed next were all sequenced from one sample in a study of shared clonotypes between healthy human individuals. The table came from immunoSEQ multiplex PCR; TCRdb's copy has only in-frame clones and leaves some out. The sample has about 1.5 million clones, approximately 98% seen once; the top ten hold approximately 0.44%. The sample consisted of naive CD4+ T cells sorted from blood. Subset of the sample: CD45RA+ positively selected. Receptor source: a man aged 25 to 45 in good health.

The chain's CDR3 is CASSQEGGHGYTF. CDR3 nucleotide sequence: TGCGCCAGCAGCCAAGAGGGGGGCCATGGCTACACCTTC. The chain carries TRBV4-3 and TRBJ1-2, with a tentative D call TRBD1 (6 bases). The CDR3 has 13 residues. With 0 bases removed from V and 6 bases from J, the gap between germline ends came to 8 bases. In germline, CDR1 is LGHNA, CDR2 YSLEER.

The chain recombines TRBV11-2 with TRBJ2-1, with no clear D. The germline V and J ends were trimmed by 1 base and 12 bases, with 10 bases remaining between them. Looked up from germline, CDR1 is SGHAT and CDR2 is FQNNGV. The CDR3 is 12 amino acids. The CDR3 spells CASSLALGSQFF. The CDR3 DNA reads as TGTGCCAGCAGCTTAGCTCTAGGGTCGCAGTTCTTC. Full variable domain (missing parts from reference TRBV11-2 and TRBJ2-1): EAGVAQSPRYKIIEKRQSVAFWCNPISGHATLYWYQQILGQGPKLLIQFQNNGVVDDSQLPKDRFSAERLKGVDSTLKIQPAKLEDSAVYLCASSLALGSQFFGPGTRLTVL.

As concerns this clone: The same CDR3 is also encoded by other DNA sequences in this sample. The chain joins TRBV7-9 to TRBJ1-4; TRBD1 is a possible D gene (5 bases). V lost 4 bases, J lost 5 bases, and 11 bases lay in between. Germline CDR1 is SEHNR and CDR2 is FQNEAQ (reference sequence). The CDR3 length is 14 residues. CDR3 in amino acids: CASSSGTGNEKLFF. As DNA, the CDR3 is TGTGCCAGCAGCTCCGGGACGGGGAATGAAAAACTGTTTTTT.

About this clone: The sample contains more than one DNA sequence encoding this CDR3. J is TRBJ1-3 and V is TRBV15; D is undetermined. The V end lost 0 bases, the J end lost 1 base, and 7 bases lay between the germline ends. The CDR3 spans 15 residues. CDR1 is LNHNV, CDR2 YYDKDF, per germline (reference sequence). The CDR3 loop reads CATSRDLGSGNTIYF. The CDR3 bases are TGTGCCACCAGCAGAGATTTAGGTTCTGGAAACACCATATATTTT. Variable domain in full (rest from reference TRBV15 and TRBJ1-3): DAMVIQNPRYQVTQFGKPVTLSCSQTLNHNVMYWYQQKSSQAPKLLFHYYDKDFNNEADTPDNFQSRRPNTSFCFLDIRSPGLGDTAMYLCATSRDLGSGNTIYFGEGSWLTVV.

The V call is TRBV7-2, the J call TRBJ2-1; D perhaps matches TRBD1 (5 bases). Germline loops: CDR1 SGHTA, CDR2 FQGNSA. CDR3 length: 14 residues. Deletions cut 2 bases from V and 3 bases from J, with 8 bases between. The CDR3 sequence: CASSLQGNYNEQFF. The CDR3 DNA reads as TGTGCCAGCAGCTTACAGGGTAACTACAATGAGCAGTTCTTC.

This chain links TRBV5-1 with TRBJ1-2; 10 bases line up with TRBD1. Unmatched junction bases numbered 8, after V lost 4 bases and J lost 8 bases. In germline, CDR1 is SGHRS, CDR2 YFSETQ. CDR3 length: 14 amino acids. CDR3 region: CASSLTGQGHGYTF. In DNA, the CDR3 is TGCGCCAGCAGCCTAACGGGACAGGGGCACGGCTACACCTTC.

The CDR3 region is CASSFVPETQYF. As DNA, the CDR3 is TGTGCCAGCAGCTTTGTGCCGGAGACCCAGTACTTC. This chain links TRBV5-5 with TRBJ2-5; D gene ambiguous. The germline gives CDR1 SGHKS, CDR2 YYEKEE (reference sequence). Trimming stripped 2 bases from V and 5 bases from J, with 7 bases between. The CDR3 has 12 amino acids.

This clone came up a few times. The same CDR3 also results from other DNA sequences found in this sample. The V and J genes are TRBV18 and TRBJ2-3; 7 bases align to TRBD1. CDR3 length: 14 residues. CDR1 is KGHSH and CDR2 is LQKENI in the germline V gene. J lost 0 bases, V lost 3 bases, and 0 bases had no gene match. The CDR3 nucleotides read TGTGCCAGCTCACCGACAGGGAGCACAGATACGCAGTATTTT. Translated, it gives CASSPTGSTDTQYF.

This clone was picked up one time. The rearrangement uses TRBV29-1 and TRBJ2-4, with 8 bases fitting TRBD1. Germline assignment: CDR1 SQVTM and CDR2 ANQGSEA. Unmatched junction bases numbered 2, after V lost 7 bases and J lost 3 bases. The CDR3 sequence is 12 residues long. In DNA, the CDR3 is TGCAGCGCCGGACAGGGCAAAAACATTCAGTACTTC. Protein: CSAGQGKNIQYF.

In its sample, this clone was seen a few times. J is TRBJ1-1 and V is TRBV6-1; TRBD1 aligns across 8 bases. The germline CDR1 and CDR2 sequences are MNHNS and SASEGT. CDR3 size: 18 residues. The V and J ends lost 4 bases and 1 base, in that order; junction bases with no gene match: 14. CDR3 in amino acids: CASSAWTGLGLRNTEAFF. The CDR3 bases are TGTGCCAGCAGTGCCTGGACAGGGTTGGGACTTCGGAACACTGAAGCTTTCTTT.

The genes are TRBV10-3 and TRBJ2-6; the D is unclear. Germline loops: CDR1 ENHRY, CDR2 SYGVKD. The CDR3 spans 15 residues. V lost 2 bases and J lost 0, with 5 bases in between. As DNA, the CDR3 is TGTGCCATCAGTGAGGAGGCCTCTGGGGCCAACGTCCTGACTTTC. It is translated as CAISEEASGANVLTF.

This chain connects TRBV11-1 to TRBJ2-1; no definite D call. The CDR3 has 14 amino acids. Germline V CDR1 and CDR2: SGHAT, FQDESV (reference sequence). Trimming took off 2 bases at V and 9 bases at J, with 14 bases between the two ends. The CDR3 bases are TGTGCCAGCAGCTTACGCCTCCTAGAGAGTGAGCAGTTCTTC. This translates into CASSLRLLESEQFF.

The chain is built from TRBV5-1 and TRBJ2-1; D remains ambiguous. V shed 3 bases and J shed 5 bases, with 9 bases lying between them. The CDR3 covers 13 residues. Germline values: CDR1 SGHRS, CDR2 YFSETQ. The CDR3 nucleotides are TGCGCCAGCAGCTCCCAAACCGACAATGAGCAGTTCTTC. This codes for CASSSQTDNEQFF.

The gene calls are TRBV5-1 and TRBJ2-5; no firm D call. The CDR3 is made up of 15 amino acids. The ends were cut back, 1 base at V and 0 bases at J, with 10 bases in the middle. Looked up from germline, CDR1 is SGHRS and CDR2 is YFSETQ. Here the CDR3 reads CASSLTRLHQETQYF. CDR3 bases: TGCGCCAGCAGCTTGACAAGACTCCACCAAGAGACCCAGTACTTC.

This chain joins TRBV5-1 and TRBJ2-3; 7 bases are a match to TRBD1. V shed 2 bases and J 0 bases; nucleotides not matched to a gene: 3. This CDR3 region has 15 residues. Germline V gene lookup returns CDR1 SGHRS and CDR2 YFSETQ. This CDR3 is CASSFRTGSTDTQYF. CDR3 nucleotide sequence: TGCGCCAGCAGCTTTAGGACAGGTAGCACAGATACGCAGTATTTT.

The J gene is TRBJ1-5, the V gene TRBV6-6; no clear D. The germline gives CDR1 MNHNY, CDR2 SVGAGI (reference sequence). Trimming took 6 bases from V and 3 from J, leaving 12 bases between them. CDR3 length: 14 amino acids. CDR3 sequence reads: CASRNERDNQPQHF. The DNA of the CDR3 is TGTGCCAGCAGGAATGAACGGGACAATCAGCCCCAGCATTTT.

The rearrangement links TRBV6-5 to TRBJ2-7, with 8 bases identical to TRBD2. This CDR3 is built from 12 residues. Unmatched junction bases numbered 5, after V lost 7 bases and J lost 6 bases. Germline loops: CDR1 MNHEY, CDR2 SVGAGI. The CDR3 is CASTPGGTEQYF. The CDR3 DNA reads TGTGCCAGCACCCCGGGGGGGACCGAGCAGTACTTC.

The rearrangement uses TRBV28 and TRBJ2-2; 7 nucleotides align to TRBD2. This CDR3 is 13 amino acids long. Germline V gene lookup returns CDR1 MDHEN and CDR2 SYDVKM. This CDR3 reads CASGTTNTGELFF. Here the CDR3 DNA reads TGTGCAAGCGGGACCACGAACACCGGGGAGCTGTTTTTT.

This clone was recorded once. V is TRBV28 and J is TRBJ2-4; 9 bases are a match to TRBD1. Germline CDR1 is MDHEN and CDR2 is SYDVKM. J lost 3 bases, V lost 3 bases, and 3 bases had no gene match. This CDR3 spans 15 amino acids. DNA of the CDR3: TGTGCCAGCAGTTTGACAGGGGGGGTCAAAAACATTCAGTACTTC. Translating gives CASSLTGGVKNIQYF.

V gene TRBV7-6 combines with J gene TRBJ2-7, with D maybe TRBD1 (5 bases). The CDR3 is 12 residues long. Germline values: CDR1 SGHVS, CDR2 FNYEAQ. With 3 bases removed from V and 3 bases from J, the gap between germline ends came to 6 bases. The CDR3 nucleotides are TGTGCCAGCAGCTTCGACAGCTACGAGCAGTACTTC. Its translation: CASSFDSYEQYF.

The chain is built from TRBV30 and TRBJ1-1, with no clear D. The CDR3 runs 10 residues. Germline CDR1 reads GTSNPN; CDR2 reads SVGIG (reference sequence). V lost 5 bases and J 6 bases, leaving 7 bases between the germline ends. The chain's CDR3 is CAWAESEAFF. DNA of the CDR3: TGTGCCTGGGCAGAGTCTGAAGCTTTCTTT.

This chain connects TRBV7-2 to TRBJ2-7; no clear D gene. The CDR3 totals 16 residues. Germline V lookup: CDR1 SGHTA, CDR2 FQGNSA. Trimming shortened V by 1 base and J by 3 bases, and 16 bases separated the two germline ends. CDR3: CASSLVGTVTNYEQYF. The CDR3 nucleotides read TGTGCCAGCAGCTTAGTAGGTACGGTGACGAACTACGAGCAGTACTTC.

V is TRBV6-6 and J is TRBJ2-7; perhaps TRBD2 as D (5 bases). CDR1 and CDR2 from the germline V gene are MNHNY and SVGAGI (reference sequence). The CDR3 has 15 amino acids. V was pared by 0 bases and J by 2 bases, with 11 bases between. CDR3 nucleotides: TGTGCCAGCAGTTACTCGAAGTCCGGGACCTACGAGCAGTACTTC. It translates to CASSYSKSGTYEQYF.

The chain links TRBV28 to TRBJ2-2; a weak D match, TRBD1 (5 bases). Germline-derived CDR1 and CDR2 are MDHEN and SYDVKM. Deletions cut 8 bases from V and 5 bases from J, with 9 bases between. The CDR3 spans 12 residues. The CDR3 spells CASGAGTGELFF. For the CDR3, the DNA is TGTGCCAGCGGGGCCGGAACCGGGGAGCTGTTTTTT.

The chain combines TRBV6-5 with TRBJ2-2, with D tentatively TRBD1 or TRBD2 (5 bases each). Trimming removed 0 bases at V and 7 bases at J, with 15 bases between. From germline, CDR1 is MNHEY and CDR2 SVGAGI. The CDR3 is 16 residues long. As DNA, the CDR3 is TGTGCCAGCAGTTACTCGATCGGGGCCGGGGTCGGGGAGCTGTTTTTT. Translation: CASSYSIGAGVGELFF.

This chain joins TRBV5-1 and TRBJ2-7; tentative D call: TRBD1 (6 bases). Trimming left V 4 bases short and J 3 bases short, with 17 bases between. CDR1 is SGHRS and CDR2 is YFSETQ in the germline V gene. The CDR3 sequence is 15 residues long. In DNA form, the CDR3 reads TGCGCCAGCAGCGAACGGACAGTTTACGGCTACGAGCAGTACTTC. Encoded protein: CASSERTVYGYEQYF.

The genes are TRBV4-1 and TRBJ2-1; TRBD2 is a possible D gene (6 bases). CDR1 and CDR2 (germline): MGHRA, YSYEKL. Trimming removed 4 bases at V and 9 bases at J, with 28 bases between. The CDR3 has 18 residues. CDR3 amino acids: CASSRRLELRDWIPEQFF. In DNA form, the CDR3 reads TGCGCCAGCAGCCGACGACTCGAACTCCGGGACTGGATCCCTGAGCAGTTCTTC.

The chain uses TRBV11-2 and TRBJ2-4, with 13 bases that match TRBD2. The CDR3 is 15 amino acids. Per the germline V gene, CDR1 is SGHAT and CDR2 is FQNNGV. J was trimmed by 8 bases and V by 4 bases; bases with no gene match: 5. As DNA, the CDR3 is TGTGCCAGCAGCTCTAGACTAGCGGGAGGATACATTCAGTACTTC. It is translated as CASSSRLAGGYIQYF.

The chain recombines TRBV19 with TRBJ1-5; possible D gene TRBD1, 5 bases. Deletions cut 3 bases from V and 0 bases from J, with 9 bases between. There are 15 residues in the CDR3. Germline CDR1 and CDR2: LNHDA and SQIVND (reference sequence). The CDR3 DNA sequence: TGTGCCAGTAGTATGGGGCCTTATAGCAATCAGCCCCAGCATTTT. Translating it yields CASSMGPYSNQPQHF. The whole variable domain, filled in from reference TRBV19 and TRBJ1-5, reads DGGITQSPKYLFRKEGQNVTLSCEQNLNHDAMYWYRQDPGQGLRLIYYSQIVNDFQKGDIAEGYSVSREKKESFPLTVTSAQKNPTAFYLCASSMGPYSNQPQHFGDGTRLSIL.